This T cell receptor beta chain is from a study of regulatory T cells in long-lasting Graves disease. This CDR3 is built from 14 residues. Trimming cost V 2 bases and J 4 bases, with 11 bases left between them. CDR1 is SGHRS, CDR2 YFSETQ, per germline. Time point of the sample: newly diagnosed GD, antithyroid drugs for less than 3 months. TCR sequences were obtained from RNA taken from PBMCs. EDTA tubes held 7 to 9 milliliters of peripheral blood from each patient. The study, taken as a whole, reports: Segments TRBV28, TRBJ1-2 and TRBJ2-5 showed preferential usage in persistent disease. Public clonotype sharing was higher in persistent than newly diagnosed patients.

At least ten counts were recorded for this clonotype. Its antigen remains unidentified. Libraries of TCR beta came from iRepertoire HTBI primers plus Arm-PCR of CDR3 regions. A single record per CDR3 protein comes from TCRdb applying MiXCR to the multiplex PCR reads. The sample contains hundreds of thousands of distinct CDR3 sequences, about 14% of which appear only once. The starting material was peripheral blood mononuclear cells (PBMCs), obtained at new diagnosis, from a patient treated with antithyroid drugs. This rearrangement joins TRBV5-1 to TRBJ2-3, with a weak D call TRBD1 (5 bases). This receptor was obtained from a female donor with Graves disease. CDR3 protein: CASSFRVSADTQYF. The CDR3, as DNA: TGCGCCAGCAGCTTCAGGGTGTCCGCAGATACGCAGTATTTT.